Listed here are 28 T cell receptor beta chains from one sample, sequenced in a study of cytomegalovirus exposure and HLA in healthy donors. Clones were sequenced by immunoSEQ multiplex PCR, and TCRdb holds only the in-frame ones, with some missing. This table holds about 88,000 clones, 84% found once. Sequencing was performed on PBMCs. The receptors derive from a woman aged 18 to 35 in good health and CMV-seropositive.

J is TRBJ2-7 and V is TRBV7-9; possibly TRBD1 for D (5 bases). Germline-derived CDR1 and CDR2 are SEHNR and FQNEAQ (reference sequence). There are 16 residues in the CDR3. Between the trimmed V and J ends, which lost 4 bases and 0 bases, there was a span of 16 bases. The CDR3 reads CASSYQGTASSYEQYF. The CDR3 DNA sequence: TGTGCCAGCAGCTACCAGGGAACCGCTAGCTCCTACGAGCAGTACTTC.

The chain carries TRBV30 and TRBJ1-2, with a weak D call TRBD1 (6 bases). In germline, CDR1 is GTSNPN, CDR2 SVGIG (reference sequence). The CDR3 extends over 16 amino acids. V was pared by 0 bases and J by 7 bases, with 21 bases between. This CDR3 reads CAWSVRRGPGVGGYTF. In DNA form, the CDR3 reads TGTGCCTGGAGTGTACGCAGGGGACCCGGGGTGGGTGGCTACACCTTC.

The chain recombines TRBV6-5 with TRBJ1-4; 7 nucleotides line up with TRBD1. Germline values: CDR1 MNHEY, CDR2 SVGAGI. Losses at the gene ends were 0 bases for V and 10 bases for J; bases not matched to a gene: 8. This CDR3 is 15 amino acids long. CDR3 nucleotide sequence: TGTGCCAGCAGTTACTCGGAGAGGGGGCAGGGAAAACTGTTTTTT. Translation gives CASSYSERGQGKLFF.

CDR3 coding DNA: TGTGCCAGCAGCAAAGAGCCTAGCTACGAGCAGTACTTC. As protein: CASSKEPSYEQYF. J is TRBJ2-7 and V is TRBV7-2; D gene unclear. Germline V CDR1 and CDR2: SGHTA, FQGNSA. The CDR3 consists of 13 residues. V lost 5 bases, J lost 3 bases, and 11 bases lay in between. The whole variable domain, remainder taken from reference TRBV7-2 and TRBJ2-7, is GAGVSQSPSNKVTEKGKDVELRCDPISGHTALYWYRQSLGQGLEFLIYFQGNSAPDKSGLPSDRFSAERTGGSVSTLTIQRTQQEDSAVYLCASSKEPSYEQYFGPGTRLTVT.

The chain links TRBV7-6 to TRBJ2-1; 8 nucleotides line up with TRBD2. After removal of 0 bases from V and 0 bases from J, the junction contained 4 bases not matched to a gene. This CDR3 spans 17 amino acids. Germline V gene data show CDR1 as SGHVS and CDR2 as FNYEAQ. For the CDR3, the DNA is TGTGCCAGCAGCTTAGCGGGGGGGACTAGCTCCTACAATGAGCAGTTCTTC. This gives the protein CASSLAGGTSSYNEQFF.

CDR3 nucleotide sequence: TGTGCCAGCAAAGCGGGACTAGCGGGTATTAAAGATACGCAGTATTTT. Its translation is CASKAGLAGIKDTQYF. The chain is built from TRBV7-2 and TRBJ2-3; 12 nucleotides match TRBD2. The CDR3 runs to 16 residues. Germline values: CDR1 SGHTA, CDR2 FQGNSA. Trimming at V came to 7 bases and at J to 5 bases, leaving 10 bases not matched to a gene.

The J gene is TRBJ2-2, the V gene TRBV4-3, with 9 bases identical to TRBD2. Germline CDR1 is LGHNA and CDR2 is YSLEER. The CDR3 covers 17 residues. V dropped 4 bases and J dropped 6; count of bases not matched to a gene: 12. CDR3 sequence reads: CASSPTGHLAGSGELFF. CDR3 DNA: TGCGCCAGCAGCCCCACAGGGCACCTAGCGGGGTCCGGGGAGCTGTTTTTT.

The chain uses TRBV6-5 and TRBJ2-3, with a tentative D call TRBD2 (6 bases). This CDR3 contains 15 residues. The germline V gene encodes CDR1 MNHEY and CDR2 SVGAGI. V was pared by 4 bases and J by 5 bases, with 16 bases between. The CDR3 reads CASSSPRLELDTQYF. The DNA for the CDR3 is TGTGCCAGCAGTTCCCCCCGACTAGAGCTAGATACGCAGTATTTT.

The chain recombines TRBV27 with TRBJ1-5, with D perhaps TRBD1 (5 bases). Trimming took off 4 bases at V and 0 bases at J, with 19 bases between the two ends. Germline loops: CDR1 MNHEY, CDR2 SMNVEV (reference sequence). The CDR3 runs 18 residues. The CDR3 protein is CASSSEAGQSYSNQPQHF. Written as DNA, the CDR3 is TGTGCCAGCAGTTCCGAGGCAGGGCAAAGTTATAGCAATCAGCCCCAGCATTTT.

The rearrangement joins TRBV13 to TRBJ1-4, with 7 bases identical to TRBD1. Germline CDR1 and CDR2: PRHDT and FYEKMQ (reference sequence). This CDR3 is 17 amino acids long. V gave up 1 base and J gave up 4 bases; unmatched junction bases: 9. In DNA form, the CDR3 reads TGTGCCAGCAGCTTAGTTCGACAGGGTCCAATTAATGAAAAACTGTTTTTT. This codes for CASSLVRQGPINEKLFF. Drawing the rest from reference TRBV13 and TRBJ1-4, the complete variable domain is AAGVIQSPRHLIKEKRETATLKCYPIPRHDTVYWYQQGPGQDPQFLISFYEKMQSDKGSIPDRFSAQQFSDYHSELNMSSLELGDSALYFCASSLVRQGPINEKLFFGSGTQLSVL.

This chain links TRBV11-2 with TRBJ2-5; tentative D call: TRBD2 (7 bases). V dropped 4 bases and J dropped 5 bases, with 20 bases sitting between them. Germline loops: CDR1 SGHAT, CDR2 FQNNGV. This CDR3 is 16 amino acids long. CDR3 residues: CASSSLSRGAYETQYF. Here the CDR3 DNA reads TGTGCCAGCAGCTCGCTATCACGGGGGGCCTATGAGACCCAGTACTTC.

This chain joins TRBV30 and TRBJ2-6; 12 positions agree with TRBD1. The germline CDR1 and CDR2 sequences are GTSNPN and SVGIG (reference sequence). CDR3 length equals 15 residues. V shed 5 bases and J 5 bases; nucleotides not matched to a gene: 4. CDR3 DNA: TGTGCCTGGGGGACAGGGGGCTCGTGGGCCAACGTCCTGACTTTC. Residues: CAWGTGGSWANVLTF.

CDR3 loop: CASSFWQGNQPQHF. CDR3 DNA sequence: TGTGCCAGTAGTTTCTGGCAGGGCAATCAGCCCCAGCATTTT. V usage is TRBV19 and J usage is TRBJ1-5; unclear D gene. Trimming stripped 5 bases from V and 2 bases from J, with 10 bases between. The V gene's germline CDR1 is LNHDA and CDR2 SQIVND (reference sequence). The CDR3 loop spans 14 amino acids. The variable domain in full, with the rest retrieved from reference TRBV19 and TRBJ1-5, is DGGITQSPKYLFRKEGQNVTLSCEQNLNHDAMYWYRQDPGQGLRLIYYSQIVNDFQKGDIAEGYSVSREKKESFPLTVTSAQKNPTAFYLCASSFWQGNQPQHFGDGTRLSIL.

The chain is built from TRBV10-1 and TRBJ2-5, with 13 bases lining up with TRBD2. Germline V gives CDR1 WNHNN, CDR2 SYGVQD (reference sequence). V trimming: 7 bases; J trimming: 5 bases; junction bases outside the gene matches: 4. The CDR3 length is 14 residues. This CDR3 reads CASNTSGGAETQYF. The CDR3, as DNA: TGCGCCAGCAACACTAGCGGGGGGGCTGAGACCCAGTACTTC.

A remark on this clone: This CDR3 is also generated by other DNA sequences in the sample. V and J are TRBV9 and TRBJ1-2; perhaps TRBD1 as D (5 bases). Germline CDR1 SGDLS, CDR2 YYNGEE. The CDR3 length is 13 residues. The V end lost 0 bases, the J end lost 2 bases, and 5 bases lay between the germline ends. The CDR3 nucleotides read TGTGCCAGCAGCGTAGGACAGAACTATGGCTACACCTTC. Amino acids: CASSVGQNYGYTF.

The rearrangement links TRBV2 to TRBJ1-2; D is ambiguous. Germline CDR1 is SNHLY and CDR2 is FYNNEI. V gave up 7 bases and J gave up 0 bases, with 12 bases separating them. This CDR3 has 14 residues. CDR3 in amino acids: CASNGPGTNYGYTF. The CDR3 region has the DNA TGTGCCAGCAATGGTCCCGGGACTAACTATGGCTACACCTTC.

The J gene is TRBJ1-1, the V gene TRBV7-9; D may be TRBD1 (5 bases). Per germline, CDR1 SEHNR and CDR2 FQNEAQ (reference sequence). CDR3 size: 15 residues. Trimming took 2 bases from V and 0 from J, leaving 10 bases between them. The CDR3 DNA sequence: TGTGCCAGCAGCTTATCGACAGTGCTGAACACTGAAGCTTTCTTT. Amino acid sequence: CASSLSTVLNTEAFF.

The V call is TRBV7-9, the J call TRBJ1-5, with 8 bases lining up with TRBD1. Germline CDR1 reads SEHNR; CDR2 reads FQNEAQ (reference sequence). V trimming: 2 bases; J trimming: 2 bases; junction bases outside the gene matches: 2. The CDR3 runs to 15 residues. CDR3: CASSLQGAGNQPQHF. CDR3 nucleotide sequence: TGTGCCAGCAGCTTACAGGGGGCTGGCAATCAGCCCCAGCATTTT.

The rearrangement joins TRBV7-7 to TRBJ2-5, with TRBD2 identical over 10 bases. The V gene's germline CDR1 is SSHAT and CDR2 FNYEAQ (reference sequence). This CDR3 comprises 15 residues. J gave up 3 bases and V 5 bases, and 6 bases lay outside the gene matches. The CDR3 sequence is CASSASGGEKETQYF. In nucleotides, the CDR3 is TGTGCCAGCAGCGCTAGCGGGGGAGAGAAAGAGACCCAGTACTTC. The full variable domain, its missing parts supplied by reference TRBV7-7 and TRBJ2-5, is GAGVSQSPRYKVTKRGQDVTLRCDPISSHATLYWYQQALGQGPEFLTYFNYEAQPDKSGLPSDRFSAERPEGSISTLTIQRTEQRDSAMYRCASSASGGEKETQYFGPGTRLLVL.

This sequence joins TRBV4-2 and TRBJ1-4; D is perhaps TRBD1 (5 bases). The V end was cut by 4 bases, the J end by 0 bases, with 12 bases between. The CDR3 is made up of 16 amino acids. Germline CDR1 and CDR2: LGHNA and YNFKEQ. CDR3 bases: TGTGCCAGCAGCCGAAGTGGAGGGGCAACTAATGAAAAACTGTTTTTT. Protein product: CASSRSGGATNEKLFF.

The rearrangement links TRBV7-9 to TRBJ2-7, with TRBD1 matching 8 bases. J gave up 3 bases and V 1 base, and 2 bases lay outside the gene matches. The germline V gene has CDR1 SEHNR and CDR2 FQNEAQ (reference sequence). The CDR3 consists of 14 residues. The CDR3 region is CASSLEQGDYEQYF. The CDR3 DNA reads as TGTGCCAGCAGCTTAGAACAGGGGGACTACGAGCAGTACTTC.

Here the CDR3 DNA reads TGCGCCAGCAGCGTAAGCGGGGCCAAGGGCTTGAACACTGAAGCTTTCTTT. It translates to CASSVSGAKGLNTEAFF. The rearrangement uses TRBV5-1 and TRBJ1-1, with D perhaps matching TRBD1 (5 bases). CDR1 is SGHRS and CDR2 is YFSETQ in the germline V gene. The V end lost 4 bases, the J end lost 0 bases, and 19 bases lay between the germline ends. The CDR3 consists of 17 residues.

This clone was picked up one time. This chain connects TRBV15 to TRBJ2-1, with 8 nucleotides matching TRBD2. Per germline, CDR1 LNHNV and CDR2 YYDKDF (reference sequence). The CDR3 is 16 amino acids. V was pared by 0 bases and J by 4 bases, with 5 bases of the junction left unmatched. CDR3 nucleotide sequence: TGTGCCACCAGCAGAGAAAGGGCTAGCGGGTACAATGAGCAGTTCTTC. Its protein product is CATSRERASGYNEQFF.

V gene TRBV19 combines with J gene TRBJ2-3; 11 bases are shared with TRBD2. Germline-derived CDR1 and CDR2 are LNHDA and SQIVND (reference sequence). The CDR3 covers 16 residues. Germline trimming cut 7 bases from V and 2 bases from J; bases unmatched to any gene: 8. The CDR3 protein is CASTLSSGGSTDTQYF. CDR3 in DNA: TGTGCCAGTACCCTCTCTAGCGGGGGGTCCACAGATACGCAGTATTTT.

The genes are TRBV5-4 and TRBJ2-7; D perhaps matches TRBD1 (6 bases). Germline loops: CDR1 SGHNT, CDR2 YYREEE (reference sequence). V was clipped by 2 bases and J by 5 bases, with 14 bases between them. CDR3 length: 14 residues. The CDR3 nucleotides are TGTGCCAGCAGCTTAACAGGGCAAGGGCACGAGCAGTACTTC. This translates into CASSLTGQGHEQYF.

The sample holds one count of this clone. The chain uses TRBV28 and TRBJ2-5, with TRBD2 identical over 9 bases. In germline, CDR1 is MDHEN, CDR2 SYDVKM. CDR3 length equals 16 residues. V shed 7 bases and J 9 bases; nucleotides not matched to a gene: 18. CDR3 sequence: CASNSPASGEGWAQYF. CDR3 nucleotide sequence: TGTGCCAGCAATTCTCCGGCTAGCGGGGAGGGCTGGGCCCAGTACTTC.

The chain links TRBV11-2 to TRBJ2-7, with a tentative D call TRBD2 (5 bases). The length of the CDR3 is 13 residues. Germline lookup yields CDR1 SGHAT and CDR2 FQNNGV. Between the trimmed V and J ends, which lost 5 bases and 4 bases, there was a span of 12 bases. CDR3 DNA sequence: TGTGCCAGCAGCCCCCCCGGGGTTTACGAGCAGTACTTC. This codes for CASSPPGVYEQYF.

The CDR3 coding sequence is TGTGCCAGCAGCTTAATGGGCGGGGGTCCTGAGCAGTTCTTC. Encoded protein: CASSLMGGGPEQFF. The chain carries TRBV7-2 and TRBJ2-1; 7 nucleotides line up with TRBD2. Germline V gene sequence: CDR1 SGHTA, CDR2 FQGNSA. V lost 2 bases to trimming and J lost 9 bases; unmatched junction nucleotides: 7. The CDR3 is 14 amino acids.